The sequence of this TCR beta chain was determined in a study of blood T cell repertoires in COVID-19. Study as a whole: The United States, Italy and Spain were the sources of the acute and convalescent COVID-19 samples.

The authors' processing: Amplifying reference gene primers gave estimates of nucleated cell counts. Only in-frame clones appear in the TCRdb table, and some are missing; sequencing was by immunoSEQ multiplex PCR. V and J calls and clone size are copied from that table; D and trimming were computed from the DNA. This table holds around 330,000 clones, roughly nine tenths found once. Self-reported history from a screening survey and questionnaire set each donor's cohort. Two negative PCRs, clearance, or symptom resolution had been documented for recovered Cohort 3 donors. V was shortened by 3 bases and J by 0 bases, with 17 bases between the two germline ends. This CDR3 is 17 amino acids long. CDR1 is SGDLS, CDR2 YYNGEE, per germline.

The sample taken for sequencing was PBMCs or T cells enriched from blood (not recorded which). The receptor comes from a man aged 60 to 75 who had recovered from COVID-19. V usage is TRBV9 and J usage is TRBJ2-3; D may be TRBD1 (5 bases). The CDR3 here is CASSGTPSRVSTDTQYF. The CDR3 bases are TGTGCCAGCAGCGGGACACCATCCCGGGTTAGCACAGATACGCAGTATTTT.